This record looks at one T cell receptor (beta chain) sequence and its context. What it binds is not known. This entry comes from a study of T cell repertoires in cytomegalovirus infection. Each CDR3 protein gets one entry after TCRdb re-called the reads with MiXCR. The sample carries some 700,000 distinct CDR3 sequences, around 35% recorded once. CDR1 SNHLY and CDR2 FYNNEI come from the germline V gene. This CDR3 is 16 amino acids long. Germline trimming cut 1 base from V and 8 bases from J; bases unmatched to any gene: 10. Findings of the study overall: There were carriers of CMV plus the relevant HLA, and cumulative public TCR beta family frequency identified them.

The chain couples TRBV2 to TRBJ2-3; 9 nucleotides line up with TRBD2. The sequencing used cultured PBMCs, collected from culture after CMV antigen stimulation. The TCR originated in a human donor in good health (CMV status not recorded). Some clones in this sample may be carry-over from other donors' samples. The CDR3, as DNA: TGTGCCAGCAGTGAAGATCCTAGCGGGGCCCGGGGTACGCAGTATTTT. The encoded protein is CASSEDPSGARGTQYF.